These 15 T cell receptor beta chains originate from one sample sequenced in a study of response to subunit inactivated influenza vaccine. TCRdb itself ran the RT-PCR reads through MiXCR, one entry per CDR3 protein. The sample shows a few hundred thousand distinct CDR3 sequences, approximately 7.2% of them seen only once. The source was PBMCs from blood, collected less than 30 months after vaccination. These receptors were obtained from a man between 50 and 69 years old who received an inactivated influenza vaccine.

This clonotype was observed a handful of times. This chain joins TRBV28 and TRBJ2-7; D is perhaps TRBD2 (5 bases). Trimming took 3 bases from V and 0 from J, leaving 12 bases between them. CDR1 MDHEN and CDR2 SYDVKM come from the germline V gene. This CDR3 comprises 15 residues. The CDR3 loop is CASSLERASSYEQYF. CDR3 DNA sequence: TGTGCCAGCAGTTTGGAGAGGGCGAGCTCCTACGAGCAGTACTTC.

This clonotype appeared many times. The chain employs TRBV25-1 and TRBJ2-7; 11 nucleotides agree with TRBD2. CDR3 length equals 16 residues. The V gene's germline CDR1 is MGHDK and CDR2 SYGVNS. Losses at the gene ends were 4 bases for V and 7 bases for J; bases not matched to a gene: 12. CDR3 nucleotide sequence: TGTGCCAGCAGTGGCCGAGGGACTAGCGGCTCTAGGGAGCAGTACTTC. Residues: CASSGRGTSGSREQYF.

This clonotype has just a few counts. The CDR3 is CAWRGWGLRPAGELFF. CDR3 in DNA: TGTGCCTGGAGGGGATGGGGGCTCCGTCCTGCCGGGGAGCTGTTTTTT. The chain uses TRBV30 and TRBJ2-2; D possibly corresponds to TRBD1 (6 bases). V was clipped by 3 bases and J by 6 bases, with 20 bases between them. The CDR3 length is 16 residues. Germline CDR1 is GTSNPN and CDR2 is SVGIG (reference sequence).

The chain is built from TRBV10-1 and TRBJ2-3; D perhaps matches TRBD1 (6 bases). The germline CDR1 and CDR2 sequences are WNHNN and SYGVQD (reference sequence). V was trimmed by 3 bases and J by 7 bases, leaving 14 bases between them. The length of the CDR3 is 14 residues. This chain's CDR3 is CASSDSNRVHTQYF. The CDR3 region has the DNA TGCGCCAGCAGTGATAGTAACAGGGTCCATACGCAGTATTTT.

This clonotype was detected only a few times. The chain combines TRBV6-1 with TRBJ2-7; 10 bases fit TRBD1. The V segment lost 6 bases and the J segment 2 bases; nucleotides outside the gene matches: 7. This CDR3 comprises 15 residues. From germline, CDR1 is MNHNS and CDR2 SASEGT. The CDR3 is CASSSRDRGTYEQYF. CDR3 coding DNA: TGTGCCAGCAGCTCCCGGGACAGGGGCACCTACGAGCAGTACTTC.

V usage is TRBV21-1 and J usage is TRBJ1-5. TRBV21-1 corresponds to a pseudogene. The CDR3 loop spans 14 amino acids. CDR3 amino acids: CASSKRAEHQPQHF. In DNA, the CDR3 is TGTGCCAGCAGCAAAAGGGCAGAGCATCAGCCCCAGCATTTT.

This clonotype was detected only a few times. The chain uses TRBV11-1 and TRBJ1-3; D not resolved. Trimming took off 4 bases at V and 8 bases at J, with 30 bases between the two ends. Germline V CDR1 and CDR2: SGHAT, FQDESV (reference sequence). This CDR3 contains 19 residues. Here the CDR3 reads CASSSSGGFPYIGLDTIYF. Written as DNA, the CDR3 is TGTGCCAGCAGCTCCTCGGGAGGGTTCCCGTACATCGGTTTGGACACCATATATTTT.

The chain couples TRBV5-1 to TRBJ2-3; TRBD2 might be the D (7 bases). CDR3 length: 15 amino acids. V was shortened by 5 bases and J by 4 bases, with 17 bases between the two germline ends. The V gene's germline CDR1 is SGHRS and CDR2 YFSETQ. DNA for the CDR3: TGCGCCAGCAGAGGGGGGGCGTCAGGCTCAGATACGCAGTATTTT. Protein sequence: CASRGGASGSDTQYF.

V gene TRBV12-3 or TRBV12-4 combines with J gene TRBJ2-3; tentatively, D is TRBD2 (6 bases). The V end lost 11 bases, the J end lost 5 bases, and 23 bases lay between the germline ends. The CDR3 totals 15 residues. The CDR3 coding sequence is TGTGCCTCTACACCGGGAGTACTAGCAGTAGATACGCAGTATTTT. Protein: CASTPGVLAVDTQYF.

This sequence joins TRBV12-3 or TRBV12-4 and TRBJ1-1, with D uncertain. This CDR3 contains 16 residues. V lost 3 bases, J lost 0 bases, and 14 bases lay in between. In DNA form, the CDR3 reads TGTGCCAGCAGTTTTTTGGGCAGATCCATGAACACTGAAGCTTTCTTT. The encoded protein is CASSFLGRSMNTEAFF.

This clonotype has only a few counts. This sequence joins TRBV12-3 or TRBV12-4 and TRBJ1-1; D is possibly TRBD1 (5 bases). Trimming took 3 bases from V and 11 from J, leaving 16 bases between them. The CDR3 has 13 amino acids. The CDR3 sequence: CASSFELGAGAFF. In DNA, the CDR3 is TGTGCCAGCAGTTTCGAGTTAGGGGCTGGGGCTTTCTTT.

This clonotype has a handful of counts. This chain links TRBV28 with TRBJ2-2; the D gene is possibly TRBD1 (6 bases). Deletions cut 1 base from V and 4 bases from J, with 10 bases between. The CDR3 contains 15 residues. Germline CDR1 reads MDHEN; CDR2 reads SYDVKM. The DNA of the CDR3 is TGTGCCAGCAGTTTATCGGGCAGGGGCACCGGGGAGCTGTTTTTT. Its protein is CASSLSGRGTGELFF.

The V and J genes are TRBV5-1 and TRBJ2-1; D gene unclear. Germline loops: CDR1 SGHRS, CDR2 YFSETQ. CDR3 size: 13 residues. Trimming cost V 4 bases and J 6 bases, with 11 bases left between them. The CDR3 loop is CASSPQNSNEQFF. CDR3 DNA: TGCGCCAGCAGCCCCCAGAACAGCAATGAGCAGTTCTTC. Filled out from reference TRBV5-1 and TRBJ2-1, the complete variable domain reads KAGVTQTPRYLIKTRGQQVTLSCSPISGHRSVSWYQQTPGQGLQFLFEYFSETQRNKGNFPGRFSGRQFSNSRSEMNVSTLELGDSALYLCASSPQNSNEQFFGPGTRLTVL.

This clonotype was observed many times. V usage is TRBV27 and J usage is TRBJ2-1; the match to TRBD2 covers 9 bases. V lost 2 bases and J lost 7; bases outside the gene matches: 0. Germline loops: CDR1 MNHEY, CDR2 SMNVEV (reference sequence). CDR3 length: 13 residues. The CDR3 loop is CASSLLAGNEQFF. The DNA for the CDR3 is TGTGCCAGCAGTTTACTAGCGGGGAATGAGCAGTTCTTC.

This clonotype was observed a few times. The DNA of the CDR3 is TGCAGTGCTAGACCCTCCGGCAGGAGGCACACTGAAGCTTTCTTT. This sequence encodes CSARPSGRRHTEAFF. The chain recombines TRBV20-1 with TRBJ1-1; D is ambiguous. The V gene lost 2 bases and the J gene lost 3 bases, with 16 bases spanning the gap. The CDR3 is made up of 15 amino acids. The germline gives CDR1 DFQATT, CDR2 SNEGSKA (reference sequence).